The T cell receptor (beta chain) described here comes from a study of PD-L1 blockade in urothelial cancer. CDR1 is WSHSY and CDR2 is SAAADI in the germline V gene. The CDR3 spans 13 residues. V shed 3 bases and J shed 5 bases, with 8 bases lying between them. The repertoire was sequenced with immunoSEQ multiplex PCR; TCRdb's copy has only in-frame clones and lacks some. The repertoire consists of around 27,000 clones, with 75% to 90% occurring once and the leading ten covering roughly 2.1%. This TCR derives from a man in his fifties with urothelial cancer. This specimen was PBMCs, taken around atezolizumab (anti-PD-L1) treatment. The chain joins TRBV10-2 to TRBJ1-5; no definite D call. The CDR3 coding sequence is TGCGCCAGCAGTGACAGGCAATATCAGCCCCAGCATTTT. The encoded protein is CASSDRQYQPQHF.